Listed below are T cell receptor beta chains from one sample, sequenced in a study of immune characterization of retroperitoneal liposarcoma. TCRdb processed the PCR reads anew with MiXCR; each CDR3 protein has one entry. The sample lists over 15,000 distinct CDR3 sequences; approximately 40% were seen once. Source material: blood. The receptors stem from a male donor with retroperitoneal liposarcoma. Both conserved end residues are part of each CDR3. Each record gives: CDR3 protein, CDR3 DNA, clone size, V gene, CDR3 length, D gene, J gene. The D gene is left open where the match is weak. Only part of the rows carry a size: once, few, many, or a class if the clone is expanded.

CDR3aa: CASSEPGYGYTF
CDR3nt: TGTGCCAGCAGTGAACCTGGCTATGGCTACACCTTC
abundance: many
v_gene: TRBV6-1
len: 12
d_gene: NA
j_gene: TRBJ1-2

CDR3aa: CASSGSGEGRQSSNEQFF
CDR3nt: TGTGCCAGCAGTGGTAGCGGGGAGGGCCGACAGTCCTCCAATGAGCAGTTCTTC
abundance: NA
v_gene: TRBV12-3/TRBV12-4
len: 18
d_gene: TRBD2
j_gene: TRBJ2-1

CDR3aa: CASSPQAGAGANVLTF
CDR3nt: TGCGCCAGCAGCCCTCAGGCGGGCGCCGGGGCCAACGTCCTGACTTTC
abundance: NA
v_gene: TRBV4-1
len: 16
d_gene: NA
j_gene: TRBJ2-6

CDR3aa: CASSLARQGRETQYF
CDR3nt: TGTGCCAGCAGCTTAGCGAGGCAGGGGCGGGAGACCCAGTACTTC
abundance: NA
v_gene: TRBV7-6
len: 15
d_gene: NA
j_gene: TRBJ2-5

CDR3aa: CASSFGSAAQETQYF
CDR3nt: TGTGCCAGCAGTTTCGGGTCCGCCGCCCAAGAGACCCAGTACTTC
abundance: NA
v_gene: TRBV12-3/TRBV12-4
len: 15
d_gene: NA
j_gene: TRBJ2-5

CDR3aa: CASSSWTSVNEQYF
CDR3nt: TGTGCCAGCAGCTCGTGGACTAGCGTCAATGAGCAGTACTTC
abundance: NA
v_gene: TRBV11-2
len: 14
d_gene: TRBD2
j_gene: TRBJ2-7

CDR3aa: CASGRSALNEKLFF
CDR3nt: TGTGCCAGCGGCAGATCAGCGCTTAATGAAAAACTGTTTTTT
abundance: NA
v_gene: TRBV7-6
len: 14
d_gene: NA
j_gene: TRBJ1-4

CDR3aa: CASMRDSNTDTQYF
CDR3nt: TGTGCCAGCATGCGGGACAGCAACACAGATACGCAGTATTTT
abundance: many
v_gene: TRBV6-1
len: 14
d_gene: NA
j_gene: TRBJ2-3

CDR3aa: CASSYSPKNTEAFF
CDR3nt: TGTGCCAGCAGTTATTCTCCCAAGAACACTGAAGCTTTCTTT
abundance: NA
v_gene: TRBV6-8
len: 14
d_gene: NA
j_gene: TRBJ1-1

CDR3aa: CASSFPRSGTSTDTQYF
CDR3nt: TGTGCCAGCAGCTTTCCACGAAGCGGGACCAGCACAGATACGCAGTATTTT
abundance: medium-sized
v_gene: TRBV7-2
len: 17
d_gene: TRBD2
j_gene: TRBJ2-3

CDR3aa: CASSYPTGTYEQYF
CDR3nt: TGTGCCAGCAGTTACCCGACGGGTACCTACGAGCAGTACTTC
abundance: NA
v_gene: TRBV6-2/TRBV6-3
len: 14
d_gene: NA
j_gene: TRBJ2-7

CDR3aa: CASSLTVNYGYTF
CDR3nt: TGTGCCAGCAGCTTGACGGTTAACTATGGCTACACCTTC
abundance: NA
v_gene: TRBV7-2
len: 13
d_gene: NA
j_gene: TRBJ1-2

CDR3aa: CASSSPGHTDTQYF
CDR3nt: TGTGCCAGCAGTTCCCCCGGGCACACAGATACGCAGTATTTT
abundance: few
v_gene: TRBV6-1
len: 14
d_gene: NA
j_gene: TRBJ2-3

CDR3aa: CASRQTSRYEQYF
CDR3nt: TGTGCCAGCAGACAAACCTCCCGCTACGAGCAGTACTTC
abundance: NA
v_gene: TRBV6-1
len: 13
d_gene: NA
j_gene: TRBJ2-7

CDR3aa: CASTQTGFSTDTQYF
CDR3nt: TGTGCCAGCACCCAGACAGGCTTTAGCACAGATACGCAGTATTTT
abundance: NA
v_gene: TRBV6-1
len: 15
d_gene: NA
j_gene: TRBJ2-3

CDR3aa: CATKSQSAEDTQYF
CDR3nt: TGTGCCACCAAAAGCCAGTCCGCAGAGGATACGCAGTATTTT
abundance: medium-sized
v_gene: TRBV7-3
len: 14
d_gene: NA
j_gene: TRBJ2-3